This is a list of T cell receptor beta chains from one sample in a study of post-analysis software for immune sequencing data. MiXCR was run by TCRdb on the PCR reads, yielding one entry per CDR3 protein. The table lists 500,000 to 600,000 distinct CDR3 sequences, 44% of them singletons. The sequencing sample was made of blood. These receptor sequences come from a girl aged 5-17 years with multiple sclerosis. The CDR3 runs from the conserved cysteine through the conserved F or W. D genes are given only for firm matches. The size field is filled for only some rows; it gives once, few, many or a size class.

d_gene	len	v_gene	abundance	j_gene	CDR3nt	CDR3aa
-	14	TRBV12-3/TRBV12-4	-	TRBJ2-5	TGTGCCAGCAGCCTACCGAGCGGGTTTGGAAAGCAGTACTTC	CASSLPSGFGKQYF
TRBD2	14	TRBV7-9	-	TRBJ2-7	TGTGCCAGCCTTCCGACTAGCGGGAGCTACGAGCAGTACTTC	CASLPTSGSYEQYF
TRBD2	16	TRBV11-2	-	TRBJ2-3	TGTGCCAGCAGCTCTGTCACTAGCGGGGGGACAGATACGCAGTATTTT	CASSSVTSGGTDTQYF
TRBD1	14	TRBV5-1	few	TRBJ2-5	TGCGCCAGCAGCTACGGGACAGGGGAAGAGACCCAGTACTTC	CASSYGTGEETQYF
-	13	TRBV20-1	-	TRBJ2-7	TGCAGTGCTAGAGAGGCCAGTTCCTACGAGCAGCACTTC	CSAREASSYEQHF
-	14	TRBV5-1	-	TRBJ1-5	TGCGCCAGCAGCTTGGGGTACGGCAATCAGCCCCAGCATTTT	CASSLGYGNQPQHF
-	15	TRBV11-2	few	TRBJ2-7	TGTGCCAGCACCTCCAATGCCGGCAGGACCTACGAGCAGTACTTC	CASTSNAGRTYEQYF
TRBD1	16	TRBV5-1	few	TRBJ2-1	TGCGCCAGCACCCAGACGACAGGGGGTTCCTACAATGAGCAGTTCTTC	CASTQTTGGSYNEQFF
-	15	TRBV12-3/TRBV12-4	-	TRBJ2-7	TGTGCCAGCAGTTCCCCGGGACGGGCTACCTACGAGCAGTACTTC	CASSSPGRATYEQYF
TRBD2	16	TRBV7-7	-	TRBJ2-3	TGTGCCAGCAGCCCCTGGGGCGGGGGGGCAACAGATACGCAGTATTTT	CASSPWGGGATDTQYF
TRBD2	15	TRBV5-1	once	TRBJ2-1	TGCGCCAGCAGCCTCACTAGCGGGGGGGCCGCGTTGCAGTTCTTC	CASSLTSGGAALQFF
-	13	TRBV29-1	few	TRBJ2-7	TGCAGCACCCGGAATGTATTAGGTGACGAGCAGTACTTC	CSTRNVLGDEQYF
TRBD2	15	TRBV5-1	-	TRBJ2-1	TGCGCCAGCAGCCTGGGGGGGGAAGCGTTCCATGAGCAGTTCTTC	CASSLGGEAFHEQFF
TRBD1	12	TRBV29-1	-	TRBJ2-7	TGCAGCGCTATGGGACAGTCGTACGAGCAGTACTTC	CSAMGQSYEQYF
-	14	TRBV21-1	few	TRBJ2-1	TGTGCCAGCAGCAAAAGGACAGCCTACAATGAGCAGTTCTTC	CASSKRTAYNEQFF
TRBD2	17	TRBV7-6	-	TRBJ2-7	TGTGCCAGCAGCTTATCCCCCCTGGCGGGAGGGCCCTACGAGCAGTACTTC	CASSLSPLAGGPYEQYF
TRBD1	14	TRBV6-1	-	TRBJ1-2	TGTGCCAGCAGTGGACCCGGACAGGGGAAGGGCTACACCTTC	CASSGPGQGKGYTF
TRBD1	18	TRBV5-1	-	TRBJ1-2	TGCGCCAGCAGCCCGACCCCCGACAGGGCAAAGGCCAAGTATGGCTACACCTTC	CASSPTPDRAKAKYGYTF
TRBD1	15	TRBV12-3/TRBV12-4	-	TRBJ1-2	TGTGCCAGCAGCTTCGCGACAGGGAATATCTATGGCTACACCTTC	CASSFATGNIYGYTF
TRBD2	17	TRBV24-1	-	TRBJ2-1	TGTGCCACCAGGCCGGGGACTAGCGGTCCTTTGAACAATGAGCAGTTCTTC	CATRPGTSGPLNNEQFF
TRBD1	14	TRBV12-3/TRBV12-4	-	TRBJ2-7	TGTGCCAGCAGTCACCGGGACAGGGCCTACGAGCAGTACTTC	CASSHRDRAYEQYF
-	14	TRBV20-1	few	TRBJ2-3	TGCAGTGCTAGAGGAGCAGGGCGGACAGATACGCAGTATTTT	CSARGAGRTDTQYF
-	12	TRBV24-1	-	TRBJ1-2	TGTGCCACCAGTGATCCAGTCTATGGCTACACCTTC	CATSDPVYGYTF
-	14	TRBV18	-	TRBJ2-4	TGTGCCAGCTCACCTCCGACCGGGGAAAACATTCAGTACTTC	CASSPPTGENIQYF
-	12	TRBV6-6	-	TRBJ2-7	TGTGCCAGCACAGGCCTCACCTACGAGCAGTACTTC	CASTGLTYEQYF
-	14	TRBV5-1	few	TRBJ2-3	TGCGCCAGCAGCTTGACGGATTATACAGATACGCAGTATTTT	CASSLTDYTDTQYF
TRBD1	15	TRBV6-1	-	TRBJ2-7	TGTGCCAGCAGTAGCGGACAGGTCTACTCCTACGAGCAGTACTTC	CASSSGQVYSYEQYF
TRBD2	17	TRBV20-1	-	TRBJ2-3	TGCAGTGCTAGAAGCCCCGGGACTAGCGGATACACAGATACGCAGTATTTT	CSARSPGTSGYTDTQYF
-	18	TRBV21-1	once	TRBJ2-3	TGTGCCAGCAGCAAAGTGGCTAGCGGGGGGCGGGACACAGATACGCAGTATTTT	CASSKVASGGRDTDTQYF
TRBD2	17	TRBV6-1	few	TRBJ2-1	TGTGCCAGCAGGCGAAACGGACTAGCGGGCCGTCACAATGAGCAGTTCTTC	CASRRNGLAGRHNEQFF
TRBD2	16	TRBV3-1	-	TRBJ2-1	TGTGCCAGCAGCCAGGCCAGGACTAGCGGAAAGAATGAGCAGTTCTTC	CASSQARTSGKNEQFF
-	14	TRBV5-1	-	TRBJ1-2	TGCGCCAGCAGCCCGGGGGACTCTTACTATGGCTACACCTTC	CASSPGDSYYGYTF
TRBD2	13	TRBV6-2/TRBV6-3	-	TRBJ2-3	TGTGCCAGCTTAAGAACTAGCGGAGATACGCAGTATTTT	CASLRTSGDTQYF
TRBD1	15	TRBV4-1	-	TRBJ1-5	TGCGCCAGCAGCCAAGATGGGACAGCCTATCAGCCCCAGCATTTT	CASSQDGTAYQPQHF
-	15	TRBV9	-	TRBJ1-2	TGTGCCAGCAGCGCCCCTGTGGGGGAGGGGTATGGCTACACCTTC	CASSAPVGEGYGYTF
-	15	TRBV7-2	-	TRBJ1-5	TGTGCCAGCAGCTTAGCGCGAGGGGCGAATCAGCCCCAGCATTTT	CASSLARGANQPQHF
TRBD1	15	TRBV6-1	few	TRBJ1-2	TGTGCCAGCAGTGACGGGGGACAGGCGAACTATGGCTACACCTTC	CASSDGGQANYGYTF
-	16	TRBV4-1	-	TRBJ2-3	TGCGCCAGCAGCCAAGTCTGGGGTGAGAAAACAGATACGCAGTATTTT	CASSQVWGEKTDTQYF
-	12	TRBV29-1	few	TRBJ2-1	TGCAGCGTTGAATCGGGCTACAATGAGCAGTTCTTC	CSVESGYNEQFF
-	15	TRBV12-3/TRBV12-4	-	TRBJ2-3	TGTGCCAGCAGCCCCGTTAAAACTAGCACAGATACGCAGTATTTT	CASSPVKTSTDTQYF
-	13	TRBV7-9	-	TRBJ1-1	TGTGCCAGCACCCATCGGGGGTACACTGAAGCTTTCTTT	CASTHRGYTEAFF
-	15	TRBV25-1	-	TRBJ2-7	TGTGCCAGCAGTGCCTCAGGGACCCTCTCCTACGAGCAGTACTTC	CASSASGTLSYEQYF
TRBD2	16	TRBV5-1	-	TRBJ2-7	TGCGCCAGCAGCTTGAATCGGCTAGCGGACTCCTACGAGCAGTACTTC	CASSLNRLADSYEQYF
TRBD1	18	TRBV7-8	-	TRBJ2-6	TGTGCCAGCAGCGAGAGGGACAGGGACCTCTCTGGGGCCAACGTCCTGACTTTC	CASSERDRDLSGANVLTF
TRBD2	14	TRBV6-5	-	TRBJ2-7	TGTGCCAGCAGCTCCCCGGCGGGACTATACGAGCAGTACTTC	CASSSPAGLYEQYF
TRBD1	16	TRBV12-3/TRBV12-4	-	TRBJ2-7	TGTGCCAGCAGTACCCCGACAGGGGGTGTGAGGTACGAGCAGTACTTC	CASSTPTGGVRYEQYF
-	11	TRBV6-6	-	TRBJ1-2	TGTGCCAGCAGTTATGACGGTGGCTACACCTTC	CASSYDGGYTF
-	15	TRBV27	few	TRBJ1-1	TGTGCCAGCAGTTTATGGGGACGGATGAACACTGAAGCTTTCTTT	CASSLWGRMNTEAFF
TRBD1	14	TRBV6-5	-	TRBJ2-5	TGTGCCAGCAGCCCCGGGGACAGGGGGAAGACCCAGTACTTC	CASSPGDRGKTQYF
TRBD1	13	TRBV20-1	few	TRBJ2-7	TGCAGTGCCACGACCGGGACAGGGGACGAGCAGTACTTC	CSATTGTGDEQYF
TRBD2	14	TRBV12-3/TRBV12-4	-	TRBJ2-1	TGTGCCAGCAGAGACGCGGGAGGTTACGGTGAGCAGTTCTTC	CASRDAGGYGEQFF
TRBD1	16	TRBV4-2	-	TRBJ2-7	TGTGCCAGCAGCCAAGAGAATGGGGACAGGGGTTACGAGCAGTACTTC	CASSQENGDRGYEQYF
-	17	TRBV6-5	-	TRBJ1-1	TGTGCCAGCAGTTACGGCGGCAGGGTCTTTTCCAACACTGAAGCTTTCTTT	CASSYGGRVFSNTEAFF
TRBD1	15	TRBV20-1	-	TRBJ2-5	TGCAGTGCTAAGCCGACAGGGGGGAACCAAGAGACCCAGTACTTC	CSAKPTGGNQETQYF
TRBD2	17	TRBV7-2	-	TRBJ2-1	TGTGCCAGCAGCTTATCCCGAGGCGGGAGGCCCTACGATGAGCAGTTCTTC	CASSLSRGGRPYDEQFF
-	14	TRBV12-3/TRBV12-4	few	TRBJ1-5	TGTGCCAGCAGTTTAAGGATTAGCAATCAGCCCCAGCATTTT	CASSLRISNQPQHF
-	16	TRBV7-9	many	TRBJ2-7	TGTGCCAGCGGTTGGGGCCAGCTGCGAGATGAATACGAGCAGTACTTC	CASGWGQLRDEYEQYF